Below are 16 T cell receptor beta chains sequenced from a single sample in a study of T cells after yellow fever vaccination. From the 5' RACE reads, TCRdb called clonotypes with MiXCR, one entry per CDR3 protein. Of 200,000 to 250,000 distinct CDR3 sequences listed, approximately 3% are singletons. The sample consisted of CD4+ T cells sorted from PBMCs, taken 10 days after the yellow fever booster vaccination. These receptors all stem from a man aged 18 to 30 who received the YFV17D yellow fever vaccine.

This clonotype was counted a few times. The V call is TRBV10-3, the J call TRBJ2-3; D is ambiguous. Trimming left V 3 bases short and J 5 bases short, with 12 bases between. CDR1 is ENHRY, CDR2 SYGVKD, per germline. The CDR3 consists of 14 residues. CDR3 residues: CAISDSVGGDTQYF. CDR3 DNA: TGTGCCATCAGTGACAGCGTGGGTGGAGATACGCAGTATTTT.

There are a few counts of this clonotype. CDR3 DNA sequence: TGCGCCAGCAGCTTGGCCGGGTCAGGGCAAGAGACCCAGTACTTC. Amino acid sequence: CASSLAGSGQETQYF. The chain couples TRBV5-1 to TRBJ2-5, with D maybe TRBD1 (5 bases). Germline assignment: CDR1 SGHRS and CDR2 YFSETQ. The V end was cut by 0 bases, the J end by 2 bases, with 11 bases between. The CDR3 runs 15 residues.

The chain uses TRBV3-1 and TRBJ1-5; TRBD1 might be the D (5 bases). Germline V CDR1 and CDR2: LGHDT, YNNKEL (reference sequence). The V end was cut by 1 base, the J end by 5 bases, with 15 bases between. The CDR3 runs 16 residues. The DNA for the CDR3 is TGTGCCAGCAGCCAAGCTGGCGGGGGTGGGGATCAGCCCCAGCATTTT. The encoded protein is CASSQAGGGGDQPQHF.

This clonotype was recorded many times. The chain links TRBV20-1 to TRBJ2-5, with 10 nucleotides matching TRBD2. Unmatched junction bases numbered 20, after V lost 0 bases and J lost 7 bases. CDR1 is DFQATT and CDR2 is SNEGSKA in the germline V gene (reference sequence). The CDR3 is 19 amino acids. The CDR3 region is CSAREFSGGATRSSGTQYF. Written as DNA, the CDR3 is TGCAGTGCTAGAGAGTTCAGCGGGGGGGCCACGAGAAGCTCGGGGACCCAGTACTTC.

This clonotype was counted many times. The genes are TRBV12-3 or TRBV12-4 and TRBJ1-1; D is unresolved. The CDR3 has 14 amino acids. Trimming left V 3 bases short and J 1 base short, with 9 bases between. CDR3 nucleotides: TGTGCCAGCAGTTTTGGGCAACCGAACACTGAAGCTTTCTTT. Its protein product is CASSFGQPNTEAFF.

The CDR3 DNA is TGTGCCAGCAGCTTATGGGGTCTGCAGCAGACCGGGGAGCTGTTTTTT. Amino acids: CASSLWGLQQTGELFF. V is TRBV7-2 and J is TRBJ2-2; no firm D call. The V end was cut by 2 bases, the J end by 5 bases, with 15 bases between. Germline CDR1 SGHTA, CDR2 FQGNSA. The CDR3 is 16 residues long.

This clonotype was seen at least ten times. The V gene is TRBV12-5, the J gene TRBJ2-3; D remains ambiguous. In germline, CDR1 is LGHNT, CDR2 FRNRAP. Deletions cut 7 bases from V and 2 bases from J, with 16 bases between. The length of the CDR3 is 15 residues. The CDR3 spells CASAVGRALTDTQYF. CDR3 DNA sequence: TGTGCTAGTGCTGTTGGTCGGGCCCTCACAGATACGCAGTATTTT. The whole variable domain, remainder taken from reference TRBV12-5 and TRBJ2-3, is DARVTQTPRHKVTEMGQEVTMRCQPILGHNTVFWYRQTMMQGLELLAYFRNRAPLDDSGMPKDRFSAEMPDATLATLKIQPSEPRDSAVYFCASAVGRALTDTQYFGPGTRLTVL.

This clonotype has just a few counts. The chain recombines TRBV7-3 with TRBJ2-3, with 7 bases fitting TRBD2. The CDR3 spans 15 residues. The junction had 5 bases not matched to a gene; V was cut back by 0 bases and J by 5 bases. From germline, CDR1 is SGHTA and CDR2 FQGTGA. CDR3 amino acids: CASSLTGGFGDTQYF. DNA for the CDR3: TGTGCCAGCAGCTTAACGGGGGGGTTCGGAGATACGCAGTATTTT.

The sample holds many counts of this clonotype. CDR3 DNA: TGCGCCAGCAGCGAGTTTGTGGGGGGTTACTACAATGAGCAGTTCTTC. Its protein is CASSEFVGGYYNEQFF. This rearrangement joins TRBV4-1 to TRBJ2-1, with D tentatively TRBD2 (6 bases). CDR1 is MGHRA, CDR2 YSYEKL, per germline. This CDR3 region has 16 residues. The V end lost 5 bases, the J end lost 3 bases, and 17 bases lay between the germline ends.

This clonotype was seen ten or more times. This chain's CDR3 is CASSLLAGGGNEQFF. The CDR3 DNA is TGTGCCAGCAGCCTCCTAGCGGGGGGGGGCAATGAGCAGTTCTTC. The gene calls are TRBV7-3 and TRBJ2-1, with TRBD2 identical over 12 bases. V lost 5 bases to trimming and J lost 6 bases; unmatched junction nucleotides: 5. This CDR3 is built from 15 residues. The germline CDR1 and CDR2 sequences are SGHTA and FQGTGA.

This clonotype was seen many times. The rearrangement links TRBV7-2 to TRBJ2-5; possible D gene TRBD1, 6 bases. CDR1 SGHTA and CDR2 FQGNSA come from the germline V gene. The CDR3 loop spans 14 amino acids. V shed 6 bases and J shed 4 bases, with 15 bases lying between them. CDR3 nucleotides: TGTGCCAGCAGGGGGACCATGGGGGCAGAGACCCAGTACTTC. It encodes CASRGTMGAETQYF.

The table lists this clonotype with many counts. This chain's CDR3 is CASSYNYEQYV. In DNA form, the CDR3 reads TGTGCCAGCAGTTACAACTACGAGCAGTACGTC. The chain recombines TRBV6-5 with TRBJ2-7; D call uncertain. In germline, CDR1 is MNHEY, CDR2 SVGAGI. Trimming removed 2 bases from V and 3 bases from J, with 2 bases in between. This CDR3 is 11 amino acids long.

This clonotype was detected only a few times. The CDR3 DNA sequence: TGTGCCAGCCATGACAGGAGCGATCAGCCCCAGCATTTT. Its translation is CASHDRSDQPQHF. J is TRBJ1-5 and V is TRBV18, with TRBD1 as a possible D gene (6 bases). Germline V gives CDR1 KGHSH, CDR2 LQKENI. The CDR3 consists of 13 residues. With 8 bases removed from V and 5 bases from J, the gap between germline ends came to 13 bases.

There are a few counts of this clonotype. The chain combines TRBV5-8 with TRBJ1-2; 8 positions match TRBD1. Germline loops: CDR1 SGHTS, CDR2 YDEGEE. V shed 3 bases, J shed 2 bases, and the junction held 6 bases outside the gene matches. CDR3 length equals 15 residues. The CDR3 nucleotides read TGTGCCAGCAGCTGGGGGGACAGGCCAAACTATGGCTACACCTTC. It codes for CASSWGDRPNYGYTF.

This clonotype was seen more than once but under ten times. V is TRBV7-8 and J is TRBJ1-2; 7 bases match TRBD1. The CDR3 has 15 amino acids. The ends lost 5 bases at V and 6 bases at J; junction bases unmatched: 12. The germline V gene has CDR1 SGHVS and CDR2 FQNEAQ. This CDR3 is CASSLQGGEVHGYTF. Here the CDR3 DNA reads TGTGCCAGCAGCCTCCAGGGGGGCGAGGTCCATGGCTACACCTTC.

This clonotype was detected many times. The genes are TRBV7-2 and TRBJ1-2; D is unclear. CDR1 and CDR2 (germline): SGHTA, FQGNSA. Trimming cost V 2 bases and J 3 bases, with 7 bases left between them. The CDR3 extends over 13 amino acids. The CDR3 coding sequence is TGTGCCAGCAGCTTAACGGAGCACTATGGCTACACCTTC. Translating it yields CASSLTEHYGYTF. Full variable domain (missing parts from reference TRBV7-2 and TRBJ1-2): GAGVSQSPSNKVTEKGKDVELRCDPISGHTALYWYRQSLGQGLEFLIYFQGNSAPDKSGLPSDRFSAERTGGSVSTLTIQRTQQEDSAVYLCASSLTEHYGYTFGSGTRLTVV.